These 18 T cell receptor beta chains originate from one sample sequenced in a study of shared clonotypes between healthy human individuals. The data were produced by immunoSEQ multiplex PCR, yet TCRdb's version contains in-frame clones alone and is incomplete. The sample records some 87,000 clones, roughly three quarters being singletons. The sequenced sample was memory CD8+ T cells sorted from blood. Subset meaning: CD45RO+ cells pooled with CCR7-negative TemRA cells. These receptors all stem from a man aged 25-45 years in good health.

The CDR3 DNA reads TGTGCCAGCAGCTTAAGCGGTCCCCCCTACGAGCAGTACTTC. It specifies CASSLSGPPYEQYF. The chain has TRBV11-3 and TRBJ2-7; D might be TRBD2 (5 bases). Trimming removed 2 bases from V and 2 bases from J, with 10 bases in between. The germline V gene has CDR1 SGHNT and CDR2 YENEEA. CDR3 size: 14 residues.

This clone was observed a few times. The chain employs TRBV7-9 and TRBJ2-1; unclear D gene. V was cut by 8 bases and J by 6 bases, with 8 bases left in between. The germline gives CDR1 SEHNR, CDR2 FQNEAQ (reference sequence). This CDR3 spans 11 amino acids. The CDR3 sequence is CASEYSNEQFF. The CDR3 nucleotides are TGTGCCAGCGAATACAGCAATGAGCAGTTCTTC.

The chain has TRBV10-3 and TRBJ2-7, with 10 bases fitting TRBD1. With V trimmed by 2 bases and J by 2 bases, 0 bases remained unmatched. Per the germline V gene, CDR1 is ENHRY and CDR2 is SYGVKD. The CDR3 spans 14 residues. The CDR3 spells CAISEGQGAYEQYF. The CDR3 DNA follows: TGTGCCATCAGTGAGGGACAGGGGGCCTACGAGCAGTACTTC.

The rearrangement joins TRBV18 to TRBJ1-5; D remains ambiguous. Deletions cut 3 bases from V and 5 bases from J, with 8 bases between. The CDR3 sequence is 13 residues long. Germline V lookup: CDR1 KGHSH, CDR2 LQKENI. The CDR3 bases are TGTGCCAGCTCACCCAGCTTGTATCAGCCCCAGCATTTT. This encodes CASSPSLYQPQHF.

This clone occurred a few times. The V call is TRBV6-4, the J call TRBJ2-5; the D is unclear. Trimming removed 2 bases at V and 6 bases at J, with 1 base between. This CDR3 spans 10 amino acids. Germline V gene data show CDR1 as MRHNA and CDR2 as SNTAGT. This CDR3 is CASSDKTQYF. The CDR3 nucleotides are TGTGCCAGCAGTGACAAGACCCAGTACTTC.

The J gene is TRBJ2-2, the V gene TRBV7-7; weak D call: TRBD2 (7 bases). Trimming took 5 bases from V and 5 from J, leaving 21 bases between them. This CDR3 has 17 amino acids. In germline, CDR1 is SSHAT, CDR2 FNYEAQ (reference sequence). The CDR3 DNA follows: TGTGCCAGCAGCCCGTTTCAAGGGGGAGGGGTAACCGGGGAGCTGTTTTTT. Protein: CASSPFQGGGVTGELFF. Combining the CDR3 with reference TRBV7-7 and TRBJ2-2 gives the whole variable domain GAGVSQSPRYKVTKRGQDVTLRCDPISSHATLYWYQQALGQGPEFLTYFNYEAQPDKSGLPSDRFSAERPEGSISTLTIQRTEQRDSAMYRCASSPFQGGGVTGELFFGEGSRLTVL.

This clone was found a few times. The rearrangement links TRBV2 to TRBJ2-5; D is uncertain. CDR1 is SNHLY and CDR2 is FYNNEI in the germline V gene. CDR3 length: 12 amino acids. V lost 4 bases to trimming and J lost 7 bases, with 10 bases between them. The CDR3 bases are TGTGCCAGCAGTGTTGGTAGTAGGACCCAGTACTTC. Translated: CASSVGSRTQYF. Variable domain in full (rest from reference TRBV2 and TRBJ2-5): EPEVTQTPSHQVTQMGQEVILRCVPISNHLYFYWYRQILGQKVEFLVSFYNNEISEKSEIFDDQFSVERPDGSNFTLKIRSTKLEDSAMYFCASSVGSRTQYFGPGTRLLVL.

This chain connects TRBV7-2 to TRBJ2-1; the match to TRBD2 covers 12 bases. This CDR3 is 15 amino acids long. Germline lookup yields CDR1 SGHTA and CDR2 FQGNSA. Trimming removed 1 base from V and 6 bases from J; junction bases left unmatched: 1. The DNA for the CDR3 is TGTGCCAGCAGCTTAGAACTAGCGGGAGGCAATGAGCAGTTCTTC. As protein: CASSLELAGGNEQFF.

This chain links TRBV10-2 with TRBJ2-4; a weak D match, TRBD1 (5 bases). V lost 7 bases and J 1 base, leaving 11 bases between the germline ends. The CDR3 covers 14 residues. Germline assignment: CDR1 WSHSY and CDR2 SAAADI. The CDR3 loop reads CASKKGWAKNIQYF. The CDR3 DNA is TGCGCCAGCAAAAAGGGGTGGGCCAAAAACATTCAGTACTTC.

This chain connects TRBV19 to TRBJ2-1; 10 nucleotides line up with TRBD1. Germline loops: CDR1 LNHDA, CDR2 SQIVND (reference sequence). V dropped 5 bases and J dropped 3; count of bases not matched to a gene: 13. This CDR3 is built from 18 residues. The CDR3, as DNA: TGTGCCAGTAGTGCCTCCGGGACAGGGGTCTTAAACTACAATGAGCAGTTCTTC. Translation gives CASSASGTGVLNYNEQFF.

V usage is TRBV28 and J usage is TRBJ2-7, with a possible D match to TRBD2 (5 bases). V was cut by 8 bases and J by 2 bases, with 19 bases left in between. The germline CDR1 and CDR2 sequences are MDHEN and SYDVKM. CDR3 size: 15 residues. CDR3 protein: CASVDALGKTYEQYF. CDR3 DNA: TGTGCCAGCGTTGACGCACTAGGGAAAACCTACGAGCAGTACTTC.

The V call is TRBV5-1, the J call TRBJ1-2; TRBD1 agrees at 8 bases. V trimming: 4 bases; J trimming: 6 bases; junction bases outside the gene matches: 5. The V gene's germline CDR1 is SGHRS and CDR2 YFSETQ. The CDR3 runs 13 residues. The CDR3 region has the DNA TGCGCCAGCAGCGATGGACAGGGAAATGGCTACACCTTC. Translating gives CASSDGQGNGYTF.

The chain links TRBV6-1 to TRBJ1-2; D is unclear. The V gene's germline CDR1 is MNHNS and CDR2 SASEGT. Trimming pared 2 bases from V and 5 bases from J, leaving 18 bases between. CDR3 size: 16 residues. CDR3 coding DNA: TGTGCCAGCAGTGAAAGCGGCAGGCAAAGGGAGTATGGCTACACCTTC. It encodes CASSESGRQREYGYTF.

This clone was picked up many times. The chain joins TRBV11-2 to TRBJ2-7; D might be TRBD2 (5 bases). Germline values: CDR1 SGHAT, CDR2 FQNNGV. This CDR3 spans 16 amino acids. The V end lost 2 bases, the J end lost 1 base, and 15 bases lay between the germline ends. The CDR3 here is CASSLNYGMVSYEQYF. In nucleotides, the CDR3 is TGTGCCAGCAGCTTAAACTACGGGATGGTTTCCTACGAGCAGTACTTC.

This rearrangement joins TRBV5-6 to TRBJ2-5; a weak D match, TRBD1 (5 bases). The CDR3 runs to 14 residues. V lost 4 bases to trimming and J lost 1 base, with 11 bases between them. Germline assignment: CDR1 SGHDT and CDR2 YYEEEE. The CDR3 sequence is CASSRTGPQETQYF. In nucleotides, the CDR3 is TGTGCCAGCAGCAGAACAGGTCCCCAAGAGACCCAGTACTTC.

The rearrangement links TRBV6-1 to TRBJ1-1; a possible D gene is TRBD1 (5 bases). CDR1 is MNHNS and CDR2 is SASEGT in the germline V gene. With 3 bases removed from V and 9 bases from J, the gap between germline ends came to 23 bases. The CDR3 is made up of 16 amino acids. The CDR3 bases are TGTGCCAGCAGTGACGTTGCCATGTTGTCCGCAGGGCAAGCTTTCTTT. Its protein is CASSDVAMLSAGQAFF.

This clone was seen only a few times. Other DNA sequences of this sample code for an identical CDR3. The chain combines TRBV5-1 with TRBJ2-1; the D is unclear. The CDR3 has 14 amino acids. V lost 5 bases to trimming and J lost 9 bases, with 18 bases between them. In germline, CDR1 is SGHRS, CDR2 YFSETQ. The DNA for the CDR3 is TGCGCCAGCAGGCCGGACCCGTCCTGGGGTGAGCAGTTCTTC. The encoded protein is CASRPDPSWGEQFF.

This rearrangement joins TRBV5-6 to TRBJ2-3, with 7 bases fitting TRBD2. Germline V lookup: CDR1 SGHDT, CDR2 YYEEEE. This CDR3 comprises 17 residues. Trimming cost V 4 bases and J 6 bases; bases outside gene matches: 17. The CDR3: CASSTLGTSGGVDTQYF. CDR3 nucleotides: TGTGCCAGCAGCACCTTAGGGACTTCGGGGGGTGTGGATACGCAGTATTTT.